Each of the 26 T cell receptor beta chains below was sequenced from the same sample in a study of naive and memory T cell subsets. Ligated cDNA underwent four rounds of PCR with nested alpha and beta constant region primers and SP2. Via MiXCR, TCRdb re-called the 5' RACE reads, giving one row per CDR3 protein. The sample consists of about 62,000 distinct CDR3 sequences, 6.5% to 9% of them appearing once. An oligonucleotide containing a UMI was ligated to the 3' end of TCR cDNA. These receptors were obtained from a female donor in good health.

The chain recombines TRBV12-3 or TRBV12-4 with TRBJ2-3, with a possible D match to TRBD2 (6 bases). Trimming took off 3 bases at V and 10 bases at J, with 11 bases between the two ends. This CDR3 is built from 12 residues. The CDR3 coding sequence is TGTGCCAGCAGTTTGGTCTCGGGGGCGCAGTATTTT. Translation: CASSLVSGAQYF.

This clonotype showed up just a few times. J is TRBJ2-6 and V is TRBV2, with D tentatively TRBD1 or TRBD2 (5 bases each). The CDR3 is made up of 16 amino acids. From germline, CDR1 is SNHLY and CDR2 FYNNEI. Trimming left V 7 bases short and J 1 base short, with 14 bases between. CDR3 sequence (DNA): TGTGCCAGCAAGAGGGGAAGGACGTCTGGGGCCAACGTCCTGACTTTC. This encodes CASKRGRTSGANVLTF.

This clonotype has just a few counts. CDR3 sequence: CASIGSGGANEQFF. CDR3 DNA: TGTGCCAGCATCGGTAGCGGCGGTGCCAATGAGCAGTTCTTC. This sequence joins TRBV6-5 and TRBJ2-1, with a tentative D call TRBD2 (6 bases). Trimming took 7 bases from V and 6 from J, leaving 16 bases between them. The CDR3 has 14 residues. The germline CDR1 and CDR2 sequences are MNHEY and SVGAGI.

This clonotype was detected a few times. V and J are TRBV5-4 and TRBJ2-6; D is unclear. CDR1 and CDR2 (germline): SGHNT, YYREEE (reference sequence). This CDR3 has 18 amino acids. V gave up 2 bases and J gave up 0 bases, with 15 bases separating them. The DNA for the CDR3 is TGTGCCAGCAGCTTAGACGCCTCAACTGTCTCTGGGGCCAACGTCCTGACTTTC. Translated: CASSLDASTVSGANVLTF.

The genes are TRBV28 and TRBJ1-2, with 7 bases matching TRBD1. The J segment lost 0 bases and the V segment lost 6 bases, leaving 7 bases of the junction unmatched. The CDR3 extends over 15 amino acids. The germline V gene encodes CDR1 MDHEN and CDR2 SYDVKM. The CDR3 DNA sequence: TGTGCCAGCAGCGAGGGACAGCCCGCTAACTATGGCTACACCTTC. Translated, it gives CASSEGQPANYGYTF.

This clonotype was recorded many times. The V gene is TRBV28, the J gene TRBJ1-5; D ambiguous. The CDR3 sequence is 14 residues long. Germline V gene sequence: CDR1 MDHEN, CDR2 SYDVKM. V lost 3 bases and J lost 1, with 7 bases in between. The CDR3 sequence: CASSFSGSNQPQHF. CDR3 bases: TGTGCCAGCAGTTTTAGTGGGAGCAATCAGCCCCAGCATTTT.

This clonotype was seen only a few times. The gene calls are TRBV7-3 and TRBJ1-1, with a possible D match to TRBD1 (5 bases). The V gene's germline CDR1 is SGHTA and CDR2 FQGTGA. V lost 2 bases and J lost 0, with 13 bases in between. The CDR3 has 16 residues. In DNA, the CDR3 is TGTGCCAGCAGCTTAGTCGGGGCCCCCATGAACACTGAAGCTTTCTTT. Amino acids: CASSLVGAPMNTEAFF.

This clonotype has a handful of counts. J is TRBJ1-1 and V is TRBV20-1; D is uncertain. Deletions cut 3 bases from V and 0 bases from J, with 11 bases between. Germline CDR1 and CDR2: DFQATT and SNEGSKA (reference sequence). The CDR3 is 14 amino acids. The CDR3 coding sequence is TGCAGTGCTAGTCGGGCCAGCCTGAACACTGAAGCTTTCTTT. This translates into CSASRASLNTEAFF.

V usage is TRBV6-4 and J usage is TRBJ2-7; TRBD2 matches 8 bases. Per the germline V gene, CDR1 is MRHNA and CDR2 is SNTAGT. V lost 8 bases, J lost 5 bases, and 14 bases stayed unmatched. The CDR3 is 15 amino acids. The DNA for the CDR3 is TGTGCCAGCTCCCACGGGGTAGCGGGATTGGACGAGCAGTACTTC. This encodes CASSHGVAGLDEQYF.

DNA for the CDR3: TGTGCCAGCGAAAGATGGGGCGTCACTGAAGCTTTCTTT. Protein product: CASERWGVTEAFF. The V and J genes are TRBV12-3 or TRBV12-4 and TRBJ1-1, with D possibly being TRBD1 (5 bases). The CDR3 loop spans 13 amino acids. V lost 8 bases and J lost 4, with 14 bases in between.

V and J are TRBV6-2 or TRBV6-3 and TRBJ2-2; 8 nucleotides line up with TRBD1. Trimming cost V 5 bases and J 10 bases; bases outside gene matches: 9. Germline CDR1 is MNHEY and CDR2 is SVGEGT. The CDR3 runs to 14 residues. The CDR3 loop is CASSLQGGKSELFF. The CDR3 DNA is TGTGCCAGCAGTCTACAGGGGGGCAAGTCGGAGCTGTTTTTT.

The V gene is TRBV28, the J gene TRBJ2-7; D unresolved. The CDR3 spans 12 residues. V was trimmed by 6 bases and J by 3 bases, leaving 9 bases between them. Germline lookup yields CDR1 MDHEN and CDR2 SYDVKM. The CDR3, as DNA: TGTGCCAGCAGAGGGTCGGTCTACGAGCAGTACTTC. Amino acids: CASRGSVYEQYF.

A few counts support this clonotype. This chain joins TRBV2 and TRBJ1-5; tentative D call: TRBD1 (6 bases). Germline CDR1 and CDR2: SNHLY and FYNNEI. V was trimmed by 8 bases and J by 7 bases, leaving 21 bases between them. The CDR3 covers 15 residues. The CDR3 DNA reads TGTGCCAGCCAACAGGGAGGTAGTGGGGAACAGCCCCAGCATTTT. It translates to CASQQGGSGEQPQHF.

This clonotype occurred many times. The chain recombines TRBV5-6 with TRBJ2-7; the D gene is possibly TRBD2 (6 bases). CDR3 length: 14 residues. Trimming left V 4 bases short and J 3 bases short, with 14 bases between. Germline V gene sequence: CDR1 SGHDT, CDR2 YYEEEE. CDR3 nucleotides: TGTGCCAGCAGCCCACCCGGGACTTTCTACGAGCAGTACTTC. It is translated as CASSPPGTFYEQYF. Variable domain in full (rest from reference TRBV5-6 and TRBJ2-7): DAGVTQSPTHLIKTRGQQVTLRCSPKSGHDTVSWYQQALGQGPQFIFQYYEEEERQRGNFPDRFSGHQFPNYSSELNVNALLLGDSALYLCASSPPGTFYEQYFGPGTRLTVT.

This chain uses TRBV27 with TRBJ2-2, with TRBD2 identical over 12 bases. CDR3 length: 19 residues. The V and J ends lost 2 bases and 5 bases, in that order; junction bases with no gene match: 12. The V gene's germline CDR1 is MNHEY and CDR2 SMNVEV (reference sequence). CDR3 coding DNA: TGTGCCAGCAGTTTAGCTCGACCTAGCGGGAGGGCCGGAACCGGGGAGCTGTTTTTT. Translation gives CASSLARPSGRAGTGELFF.

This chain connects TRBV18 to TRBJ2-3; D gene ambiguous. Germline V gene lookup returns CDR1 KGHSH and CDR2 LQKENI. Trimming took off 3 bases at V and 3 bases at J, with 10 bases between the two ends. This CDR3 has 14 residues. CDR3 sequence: CASSPRMNTDTQYF. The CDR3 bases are TGTGCCAGCTCACCTCGAATGAATACAGATACGCAGTATTTT.

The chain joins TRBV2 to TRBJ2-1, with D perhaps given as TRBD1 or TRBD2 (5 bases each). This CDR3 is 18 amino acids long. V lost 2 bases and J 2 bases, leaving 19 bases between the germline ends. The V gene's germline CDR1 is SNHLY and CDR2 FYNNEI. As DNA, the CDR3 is TGTGCCAGCAGTGAACTCGGGGTCTTCGGGGCTGCCTACAATGAGCAGTTCTTC. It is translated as CASSELGVFGAAYNEQFF.

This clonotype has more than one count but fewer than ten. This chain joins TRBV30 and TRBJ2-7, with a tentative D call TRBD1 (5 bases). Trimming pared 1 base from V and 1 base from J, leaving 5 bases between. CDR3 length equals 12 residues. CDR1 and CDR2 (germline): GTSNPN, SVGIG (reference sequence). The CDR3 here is CAWSDRSYEQYF. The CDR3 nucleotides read TGTGCCTGGAGTGACAGGTCCTACGAGCAGTACTTC.

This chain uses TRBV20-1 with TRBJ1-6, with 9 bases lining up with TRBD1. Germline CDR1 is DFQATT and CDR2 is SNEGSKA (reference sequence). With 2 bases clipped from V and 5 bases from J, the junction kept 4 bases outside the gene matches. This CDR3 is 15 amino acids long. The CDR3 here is CSARRTGVNNSPLHF. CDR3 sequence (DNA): TGCAGTGCTAGACGGACAGGGGTAAATAATTCACCCCTCCACTTT.

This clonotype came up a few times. The CDR3: CSAEGGAGLARRMDTQYF. CDR3 bases: TGCAGTGCTGAGGGGGGCGCGGGTTTGGCGCGGCGGATGGATACGCAGTATTTT. V is TRBV20-1 and J is TRBJ2-3, with D possibly called TRBD1 or TRBD2 (6 bases each). The CDR3 sequence is 18 residues long. Germline-derived CDR1 and CDR2 are DFQATT and SNEGSKA (reference sequence). The V gene lost 5 bases and the J gene lost 6 bases, with 30 bases spanning the gap.

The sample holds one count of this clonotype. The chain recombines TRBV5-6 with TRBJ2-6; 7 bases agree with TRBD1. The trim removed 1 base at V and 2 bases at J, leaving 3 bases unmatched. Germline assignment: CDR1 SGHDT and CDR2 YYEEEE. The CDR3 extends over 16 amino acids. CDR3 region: CASSLLTGTGANVLTF. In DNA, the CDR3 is TGTGCCAGCAGCTTGTTGACAGGGACTGGGGCCAACGTCCTGACTTTC.

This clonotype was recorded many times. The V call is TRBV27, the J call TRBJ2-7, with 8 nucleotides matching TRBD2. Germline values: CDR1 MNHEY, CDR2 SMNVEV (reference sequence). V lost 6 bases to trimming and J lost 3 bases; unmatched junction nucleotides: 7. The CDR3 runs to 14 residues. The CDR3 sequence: CASSLASGLYEQYF. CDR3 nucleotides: TGTGCCAGCAGCCTCGCTAGCGGGCTCTACGAGCAGTACTTC.

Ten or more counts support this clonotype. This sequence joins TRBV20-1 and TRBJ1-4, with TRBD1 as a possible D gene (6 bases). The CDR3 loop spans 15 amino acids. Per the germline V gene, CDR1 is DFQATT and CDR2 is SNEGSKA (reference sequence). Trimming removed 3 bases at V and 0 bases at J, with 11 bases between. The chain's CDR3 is CSARDSHATNEKLFF. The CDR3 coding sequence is TGCAGTGCTAGGGACAGCCACGCAACTAATGAAAAACTGTTTTTT.

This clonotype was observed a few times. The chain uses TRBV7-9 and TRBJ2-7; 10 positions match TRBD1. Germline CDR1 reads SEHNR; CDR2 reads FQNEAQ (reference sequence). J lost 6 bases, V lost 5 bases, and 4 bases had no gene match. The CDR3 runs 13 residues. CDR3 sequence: CASSGDRGAEQYF. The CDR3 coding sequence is TGTGCCAGCAGCGGGGACAGGGGCGCCGAGCAGTACTTC.

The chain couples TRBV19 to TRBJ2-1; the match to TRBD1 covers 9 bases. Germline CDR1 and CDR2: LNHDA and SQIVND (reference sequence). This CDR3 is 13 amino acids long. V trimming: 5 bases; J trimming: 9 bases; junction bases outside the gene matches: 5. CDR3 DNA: TGTGCCAGTAGTTCCACAGGGGGCGTTGAGCAGTTCTTC. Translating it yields CASSSTGGVEQFF.

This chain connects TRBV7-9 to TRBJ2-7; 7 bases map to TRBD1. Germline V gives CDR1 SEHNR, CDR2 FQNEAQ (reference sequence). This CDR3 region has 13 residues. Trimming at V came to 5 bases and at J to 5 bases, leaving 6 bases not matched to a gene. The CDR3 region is CASSPAGGDEQYF. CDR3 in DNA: TGTGCCAGCAGCCCGGCAGGGGGAGACGAGCAGTACTTC.